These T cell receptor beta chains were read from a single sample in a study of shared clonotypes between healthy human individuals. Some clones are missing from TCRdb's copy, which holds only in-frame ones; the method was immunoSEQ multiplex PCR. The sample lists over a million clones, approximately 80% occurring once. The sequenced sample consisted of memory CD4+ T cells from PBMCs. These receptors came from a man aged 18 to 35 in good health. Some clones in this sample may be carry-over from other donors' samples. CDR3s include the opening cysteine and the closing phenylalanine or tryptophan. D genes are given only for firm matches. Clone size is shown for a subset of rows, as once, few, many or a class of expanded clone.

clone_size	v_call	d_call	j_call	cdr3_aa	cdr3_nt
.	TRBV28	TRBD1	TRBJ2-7	CASSLQGVGYEQYF	TGTGCCAGCAGTTTGCAGGGGGTCGGCTACGAGCAGTACTTC
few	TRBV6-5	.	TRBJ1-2	CASSYRQVEGYTF	TGTGCCAGCAGTTACCGCCAGGTTGAAGGCTACACCTTC
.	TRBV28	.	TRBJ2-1	CATVQGKHEQFF	TGTGCCACCGTACAGGGAAAGCATGAGCAGTTCTTC
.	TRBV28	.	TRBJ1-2	CASSPPTATNYGYTF	TGTGCCAGCAGTCCCCCGACAGCCACTAACTATGGCTACACCTTC
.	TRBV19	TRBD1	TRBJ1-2	CASTEQGGAYGYTF	TGTGCCAGTACGGAACAGGGGGGAGCCTATGGCTACACCTTC
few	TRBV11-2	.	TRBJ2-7	CASSLGQGLRQTDYEQYF	TGTGCCAGCAGCTTAGGGCAGGGGCTACGTCAGACGGACTACGAGCAGTACTTC
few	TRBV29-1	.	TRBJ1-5	CSVVVQSNQPQHF	TGCAGCGTTGTAGTACAGTCCAATCAGCCCCAGCATTTT
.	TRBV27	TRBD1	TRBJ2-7	CASRPTGAYSYEQYF	TGTGCCAGCAGACCGACAGGGGCCTACTCCTACGAGCAGTACTTC
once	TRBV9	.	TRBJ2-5	CASSASGALGTQYF	TGTGCCAGCAGCGCCTCCGGGGCCCTAGGGACCCAGTACTTC
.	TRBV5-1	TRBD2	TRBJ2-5	CASSALAGRETQYF	TGCGCCAGCAGCGCGCTAGCGGGTCGAGAGACCCAGTACTTC
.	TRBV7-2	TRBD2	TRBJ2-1	CASSLSVAGGENEQFF	TGTGCCAGCAGCTTATCAGTAGCGGGAGGTGAAAATGAGCAGTTCTTC
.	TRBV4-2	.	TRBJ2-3	CASSRITVGPRTDTQYF	TGTGCCAGCAGCCGCATTACTGTGGGGCCGCGCACAGATACGCAGTATTTT
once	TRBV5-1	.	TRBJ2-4	CASSFRGDIQYF	TGCGCCAGCAGCTTCAGGGGAGACATTCAGTACTTC
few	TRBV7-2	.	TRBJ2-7	CASSLFGQGSGEQYF	TGTGCCAGCAGCTTATTCGGGCAGGGTAGCGGCGAGCAGTACTTC
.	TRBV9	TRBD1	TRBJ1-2	CASSVQGAGNYGYTF	TGTGCCAGCAGCGTACAGGGGGCTGGTAACTATGGCTACACCTTC
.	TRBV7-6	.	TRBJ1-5	CASSEQGTENQPQHF	TGTGCCAGCAGCGAACAAGGGACCGAGAATCAGCCCCAGCATTTT
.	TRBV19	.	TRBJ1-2	CASSPLKVFAGANYGYTF	TGTGCCAGTAGTCCCCTAAAGGTTTTTGCAGGGGCCAACTATGGCTACACCTTC
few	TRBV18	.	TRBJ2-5	CASSFRTGSETQYF	TGTGCCAGCTCGTTCAGGACGGGTTCTGAGACCCAGTACTTC
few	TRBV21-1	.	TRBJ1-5	CASSKDQPQHF	TGTGCCAGCAGCAAGGATCAGCCCCAGCATTTT
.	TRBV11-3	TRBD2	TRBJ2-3	CASTQGGATDTQYF	TGTGCCAGCACCCAGGGAGGGGCCACAGATACGCAGTATTTT
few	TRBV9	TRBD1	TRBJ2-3	CASSGRGLPTDTQYF	TGTGCCAGCAGCGGCAGGGGGCTTCCCACAGATACGCAGTATTTT
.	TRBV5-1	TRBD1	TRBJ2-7	CASSRLGQGDYEQYF	TGCGCCAGCAGCCGATTGGGACAGGGGGATTACGAGCAGTACTTC
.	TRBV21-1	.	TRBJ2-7	CASSRIWGNDEQYF	TGTGCCAGCAGCAGGATTTGGGGAAACGACGAGCAGTACTTC
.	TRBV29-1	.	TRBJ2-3	CSARTGTDTQYF	TGCAGCGCCCGTACAGGGACCGATACGCAGTATTTT
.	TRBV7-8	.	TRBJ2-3	CASSGQRGFTDTQYF	TGTGCCAGCAGCGGCCAAAGGGGATTCACAGATACGCAGTATTTT
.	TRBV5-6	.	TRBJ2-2	CASSLWAGTTGELFF	TGTGCCAGCAGCTTATGGGCAGGGACCACCGGGGAGCTGTTTTTT
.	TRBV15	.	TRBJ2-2	CAIPRQNTGELFF	TGTGCCATTCCACGACAGAACACCGGGGAGCTGTTTTTT
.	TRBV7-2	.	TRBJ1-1	CASSYFGTGNTEAFF	TGTGCCAGCAGCTATTTCGGGACGGGTAACACTGAAGCTTTCTTT
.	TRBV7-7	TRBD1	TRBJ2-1	CASSPGTGPNNEQFF	TGTGCCAGCAGCCCCGGGACAGGACCTAACAATGAGCAGTTCTTC
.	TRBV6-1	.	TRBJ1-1	CASRENHGGSPRAFF	TGTGCCAGCAGAGAAAATCACGGGGGGAGTCCTCGAGCTTTCTTT
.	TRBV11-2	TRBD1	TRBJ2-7	CASTSFWTGAYEQYF	TGTGCCAGCACCAGCTTTTGGACAGGAGCCTACGAGCAGTACTTC
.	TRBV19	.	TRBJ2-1	CASSAGTVNEQFF	TGTGCCAGTAGTGCCGGTACAGTTAATGAGCAGTTCTTC
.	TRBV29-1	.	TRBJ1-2	CTVTAGRGYGYTF	TGCACCGTCACCGCCGGCCGGGGCTATGGCTACACCTTC
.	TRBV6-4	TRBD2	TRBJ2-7	CASSDSFGAGRKQYF	TGTGCCAGCAGTGACTCGTTTGGAGCGGGACGGAAGCAGTACTTC
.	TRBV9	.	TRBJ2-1	CASSPRDWGVNEQFF	TGTGCCAGCAGCCCTCGGGACTGGGGGGTCAATGAGCAGTTCTTC
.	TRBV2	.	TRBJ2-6	CASSFPSGANVLTF	TGTGCCAGCAGCTTTCCCTCTGGGGCCAACGTCCTGACTTTC
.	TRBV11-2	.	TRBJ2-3	CASSPGIYATDTQYF	TGTGCCAGCAGCCCGGGAATATACGCCACAGATACGCAGTATTTT
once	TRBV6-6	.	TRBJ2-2	CASSYGLRNTGELFF	TGTGCCAGCAGCTACGGGCTGAGGAACACCGGGGAGCTGTTTTTT
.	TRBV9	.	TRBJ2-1	CASSVAGTDYNEQFF	TGTGCCAGCAGCGTAGCAGGGACTGACTACAATGAGCAGTTCTTC
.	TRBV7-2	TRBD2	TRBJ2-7	CASSNRTSGSRPYEQYF	TGTGCCAGCAGTAATAGGACTAGCGGGAGTCGGCCCTACGAGCAGTACTTC
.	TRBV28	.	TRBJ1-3	CASSLSLMGGNTIYF	TGTGCCAGCAGTTTATCACTTATGGGTGGAAACACCATATATTTT
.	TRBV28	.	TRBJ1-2	CASSLRQRDNYGYTF	TGTGCCAGCAGCCTCCGTCAAAGGGATAACTATGGCTACACCTTC
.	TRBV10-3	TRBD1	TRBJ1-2	CAITGTADYGYTF	TGTGCCATCACCGGGACAGCCGACTATGGCTACACCTTC